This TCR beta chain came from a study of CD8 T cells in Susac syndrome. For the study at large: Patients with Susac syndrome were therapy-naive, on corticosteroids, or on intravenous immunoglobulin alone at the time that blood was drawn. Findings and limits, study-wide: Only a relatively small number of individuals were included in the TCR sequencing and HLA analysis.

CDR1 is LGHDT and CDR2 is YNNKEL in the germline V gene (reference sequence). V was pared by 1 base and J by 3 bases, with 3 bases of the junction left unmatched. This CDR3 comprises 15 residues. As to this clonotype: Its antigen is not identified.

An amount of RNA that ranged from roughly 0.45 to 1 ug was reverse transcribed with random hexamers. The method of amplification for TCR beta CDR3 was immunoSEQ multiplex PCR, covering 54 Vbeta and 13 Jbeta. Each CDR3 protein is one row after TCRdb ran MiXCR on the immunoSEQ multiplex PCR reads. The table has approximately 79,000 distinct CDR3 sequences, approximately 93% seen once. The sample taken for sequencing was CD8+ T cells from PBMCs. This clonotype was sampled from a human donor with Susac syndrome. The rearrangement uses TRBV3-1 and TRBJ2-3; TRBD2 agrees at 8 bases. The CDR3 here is CASSQVAGGTDTQYF. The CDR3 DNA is TGTGCCAGCAGCCAAGTGGCGGGAGGAACAGATACGCAGTATTTT.